Presented here are 22 T cell receptor beta chains from one specimen sequenced in a study of T cell responses to AZD1222 COVID-19 vaccine. The repertoire was sequenced with immunoSEQ multiplex PCR; TCRdb's copy has only in-frame clones and lacks some. Among roughly 150,000 clones listed, 92% were seen once. This specimen was peripheral blood, taken on day 0 of AZD1222 vaccination. All receptors derive from an adult in good health.

The J gene is TRBJ1-5, the V gene TRBV4-1; possibly TRBD1 for D (6 bases). The CDR3 contains 16 residues. Trimming pared 0 bases from V and 4 bases from J, leaving 13 bases between. Germline CDR1 and CDR2: MGHRA and YSYEKL. The CDR3 bases are TGCGCCAGCAGCCAAGAGCCGGGGGGCGCGAATCAGCCCCAGCATTTT. Protein product: CASSQEPGGANQPQHF.

The J gene is TRBJ2-2, the V gene TRBV9; TRBD1 aligns across 11 bases. Germline V CDR1 and CDR2: SGDLS, YYNGEE. This CDR3 contains 21 residues. V shed 0 bases and J 2 bases; nucleotides not matched to a gene: 15. The DNA for the CDR3 is TGTGCCAGCAGCGTAGACAATTCCCGGGACAGGGGGATCTTTAACACCGGGGAGCTGTTTTTT. Protein sequence: CASSVDNSRDRGIFNTGELFF.

The chain has TRBV10-3 and TRBJ2-6; 10 positions match TRBD1. CDR3 length: 16 residues. Looked up from germline, CDR1 is ENHRY and CDR2 is SYGVKD. The junction had 7 bases not matched to a gene; V was cut back by 11 bases and J by 0 bases. The CDR3 loop is CASGDRGSSGANVLTF. In DNA, the CDR3 is TGTGCCTCGGGGGACAGGGGCTCCTCTGGGGCCAACGTCCTGACTTTC.

The rearrangement uses TRBV4-2 and TRBJ2-3; 7 nucleotides match TRBD2. Germline assignment: CDR1 LGHNA and CDR2 YNFKEQ. Trimming cost V 2 bases and J 5 bases; bases outside gene matches: 7. The CDR3 covers 15 residues. The CDR3 loop reads CASSQSFAGEDTQYF. CDR3 sequence (DNA): TGTGCCAGCAGCCAAAGCTTCGCGGGGGAAGATACGCAGTATTTT.

The chain employs TRBV19 and TRBJ1-4, with D maybe TRBD1 (5 bases). Trimming removed 7 bases from V and 7 bases from J, with 16 bases in between. CDR1 LNHDA and CDR2 SQIVND come from the germline V gene (reference sequence). The CDR3 has 14 amino acids. The CDR3 DNA follows: TGTGCCAGTATGCGTTCGGGGCTCGGTGAAAAACTGTTTTTT. Amino acids: CASMRSGLGEKLFF.

J is TRBJ1-5 and V is TRBV28; TRBD1 might be the D (5 bases). The germline gives CDR1 MDHEN, CDR2 SYDVKM. The CDR3 runs 15 residues. Trimming removed 5 bases from V and 0 bases from J, with 11 bases in between. CDR3 sequence (DNA): TGTGCCAGCAGTCCACCCGGGGGTAGCAATCAGCCCCAGCATTTT. Encoded protein: CASSPPGGSNQPQHF. Supplemented by reference TRBV28 and TRBJ1-5, the full variable domain reads DVKVTQSSRYLVKRTGEKVFLECVQDMDHENMFWYRQDPGLGLRLIYFSYDVKMKEKGDIPEGYSVSREKKERFSLILESASTNQTSMYLCASSPPGGSNQPQHFGDGTRLSIL.

The chain employs TRBV5-3 and TRBJ2-3; TRBD2 matches 11 bases. TRBV5-3 is filed as an ORF, its function uncertain. The V and J ends lost 1 base and 3 bases, in that order; junction bases with no gene match: 4. The CDR3 runs 16 residues. Here the CDR3 DNA reads TGTGCCAGAAGCTTGATAACTAGCGGGGGAACAGATACGCAGTATTTT. Protein product: CARSLITSGGTDTQYF.

This clone is a singleton in its sample. The gene calls are TRBV10-1 and TRBJ1-4; D may be TRBD1 (5 bases). This CDR3 region has 15 residues. Trimming cost V 3 bases and J 7 bases, with 15 bases left between them. The germline CDR1 and CDR2 sequences are WNHNN and SYGVQD (reference sequence). This CDR3 reads CASSDQGGQREKLFF. CDR3 coding DNA: TGCGCCAGCAGTGATCAGGGAGGCCAACGTGAAAAACTGTTTTTT.

In its sample, this clone was seen once. The J gene is TRBJ1-4, the V gene TRBV28; TRBD1 matches at 10 bases. This CDR3 is 15 amino acids long. Germline assignment: CDR1 MDHEN and CDR2 SYDVKM. J was trimmed by 5 bases and V by 5 bases; bases with no gene match: 5. CDR3 region: CASSPSGQGNEKLFF. CDR3 bases: TGTGCCAGCAGTCCCTCGGGACAGGGGAATGAAAAACTGTTTTTT.

The chain employs TRBV7-8 and TRBJ1-2, with a weak D call TRBD1 (5 bases). CDR1 is SGHVS and CDR2 is FQNEAQ in the germline V gene. The CDR3 sequence is 14 residues long. The germline V and J ends were trimmed by 2 bases and 8 bases, with 15 bases remaining between them. CDR3 DNA sequence: TGTGCCAGCAGCTTACCCCTCGGAGGGGAAGGCTACACCTTC. Residues: CASSLPLGGEGYTF.

The V gene is TRBV28, the J gene TRBJ1-1, with TRBD1 matching over 8 bases. Germline V lookup: CDR1 MDHEN, CDR2 SYDVKM. The CDR3 loop spans 13 amino acids. V shed 3 bases and J 9 bases; nucleotides not matched to a gene: 6. The CDR3 is CASSFPGQGKAFF. As DNA, the CDR3 is TGTGCCAGCAGTTTCCCCGGACAGGGTAAAGCTTTCTTT.

The chain is built from TRBV27 and TRBJ2-3; D uncertain. With 6 bases removed from V and 3 bases from J, the gap between germline ends came to 7 bases. CDR3 length: 12 residues. The germline gives CDR1 MNHEY, CDR2 SMNVEV (reference sequence). Here the CDR3 reads CASSHGTDTQYF. The CDR3 DNA follows: TGTGCCAGCAGCCATGGGACAGATACGCAGTATTTT.

The chain recombines TRBV3-1 (or the pseudogene TRBV3-2) with TRBJ1-2; 7 bases agree with TRBD1. The V and J ends lost 3 bases and 4 bases, in that order; junction bases with no gene match: 8. The CDR3 length is 15 residues. In germline, CDR1 is LGHDT, CDR2 YNNKEL (reference sequence). CDR3 sequence: CASSHDRVSAYGYTF. The CDR3, as DNA: TGTGCCAGCAGCCACGACAGGGTGTCGGCCTATGGCTACACCTTC.

The chain carries TRBV30 and TRBJ1-5, with TRBD1 as a possible D gene (5 bases). V gave up 0 bases and J gave up 4 bases, with 19 bases separating them. The germline CDR1 and CDR2 sequences are GTSNPN and SVGIG (reference sequence). CDR3 length: 17 amino acids. CDR3 sequence: CAWSVIRSGRGNQPQHF. The CDR3 nucleotides read TGTGCCTGGAGTGTAATTAGGTCGGGGCGCGGAAATCAGCCCCAGCATTTT.

This clone was detected once. The genes are TRBV27 and TRBJ2-3, with 8 bases lining up with TRBD2. V dropped 5 bases and J dropped 1; count of bases not matched to a gene: 5. Germline V gives CDR1 MNHEY, CDR2 SMNVEV (reference sequence). The CDR3 sequence is 15 residues long. The DNA for the CDR3 is TGTGCCAGCAGTCAACGGGGGGGCGGCACAGATACGCAGTATTTT. Translating gives CASSQRGGGTDTQYF.

The chain employs TRBV5-1 and TRBJ2-5; D possibly corresponds to TRBD2 (6 bases). The ends were cut back, 6 bases at V and 4 bases at J, with 10 bases in the middle. CDR3 length: 12 residues. Germline V gene data show CDR1 as SGHRS and CDR2 as YFSETQ. CDR3 sequence reads: CASNRRGETQYF. In nucleotides, the CDR3 is TGCGCCAGCAACCGGAGGGGAGAGACCCAGTACTTC.

The V and J genes are TRBV7-2 and TRBJ2-2; D might be TRBD2 (5 bases). The V gene lost 6 bases and the J gene lost 6 bases, with 14 bases spanning the gap. Germline-derived CDR1 and CDR2 are SGHTA and FQGNSA. The CDR3 spans 14 residues. DNA for the CDR3: TGTGCCAGCAGGCCTCCCCCCGGGGCCGGGGAGCTGTTTTTT. Its protein is CASRPPPGAGELFF.

The chain has TRBV12-3 or TRBV12-4 and TRBJ1-1; perhaps TRBD1 as D (6 bases). CDR3 length: 11 amino acids. V lost 4 bases to trimming and J lost 11 bases, with 11 bases between them. The CDR3 bases are TGTGCCAGCAGTTCCAGGGGAGACGCTTTCTTT. It yields the protein CASSSRGDAFF.

The rearrangement uses TRBV7-2 and TRBJ2-1; possibly TRBD2 for D (5 bases). Trimming pared 5 bases from V and 0 bases from J, leaving 17 bases between. This CDR3 comprises 17 residues. Germline V CDR1 and CDR2: SGHTA, FQGNSA. The CDR3 here is CASSLRLLISSYNEQFF. As DNA, the CDR3 is TGTGCCAGCAGCCTCAGACTACTCATAAGCTCCTACAATGAGCAGTTCTTC.

The chain uses TRBV6-2 or TRBV6-3 and TRBJ2-2; D perhaps matches TRBD1 (6 bases). Germline V gene data show CDR1 as MNHEY and CDR2 as SVGEGT. The length of the CDR3 is 15 residues. V was pared by 4 bases and J by 5 bases, with 14 bases between. The chain's CDR3 is CASSSRGGPTGELFF. The DNA of the CDR3 is TGTGCCAGCAGTTCCCGTGGGGGCCCAACCGGGGAGCTGTTTTTT.

With respect to this clone: Mismatch with germline at one junction end may stem from a read error. The chain carries TRBV6-1 and TRBJ1-1; 7 bases align to TRBD1. Germline V gives CDR1 MNHNS, CDR2 SASEGT. CDR3 length: 16 residues. The CDR3 protein is CASSQAQGSSGREAFF. CDR3 DNA: TGTGCCAGCAGTCAAGCACAGGGGAGTTCAGGACGAGAAGCTTTCTTT.

Written as DNA, the CDR3 is TGTGCCAGCGGCGGAACTAATGAAAAACTGTTTTTT. This sequence encodes CASGGTNEKLFF. The gene calls are TRBV28 and TRBJ1-4; D remains unclear. Deletions cut 8 bases from V and 1 base from J, with 5 bases between. This CDR3 has 12 residues. In germline, CDR1 is MDHEN, CDR2 SYDVKM.